In its sample, the clone carrying this T cell receptor beta chain was seen a few times. The antigen remains unidentified. This record comes from a study of beta chain features in type 1 diabetes. The study, taken as a whole, reports: A possible short-template PCR bias applies equally to patients and controls. Shortening of TCRB CDR3s, moderate but significant, appeared in all four CD4+ subsets of Type 1 diabetes patients. VDJ junctions in type 1 diabetes patients carried more deletions and fewer insertions.

Sampling consisted of one heparinised blood draw per donor, averaging around 100 mL. Researchers reported sorting CD4+ naive, central memory, regulatory and stem cell-like memory cells via CD45RO/CCR7/CD25/CD127/CD95/CD27. Expressed TCRB transcripts were sequenced, since all the RNA that had been isolated was reverse transcribed. The method was immunoSEQ multiplex PCR; TCRdb's version includes in-frame clones alone and lacks a portion of them. The data hold 350,000 to 400,000 clones, with roughly 13% observed a single time. The source material was naive CD4+ T cells from blood. This TCR was recovered from a woman aged 18 to 35 with type 1 diabetes.

CDR3 protein: CASSRGQGGAYNEQFF. Here the CDR3 DNA reads TGCGCCAGCAGCCGAGGCCAGGGAGGGGCATACAATGAGCAGTTCTTC. The rearrangement uses TRBV5-1 and TRBJ2-1; 7 positions agree with TRBD2. Germline V gene data show CDR1 as SGHRS and CDR2 as YFSETQ. The CDR3 has 16 amino acids. J gave up 4 bases and V 4 bases, and 11 bases lay outside the gene matches.